These T cell receptor beta chains were read from a single sample in a study of blood T cells in healthy people across ages. TCRdb reprocessed the 5' RACE reads with MiXCR, giving one entry per CDR3 protein. The table lists over 600,000 distinct CDR3 sequences, around 43% of them singletons. The specimen sequenced was blood. The receptors shown here come from a man aged 80 or over in good health. The CDR3 runs from the conserved cysteine through the conserved F or W. A D gene is named only where the DNA matches it firmly. The size of a clone is reported for some rows only, either as once, few or many, or as a class for expanded clones.

V gene: TRBV10-3; clone size: NA; D gene: TRBD2; J gene: TRBJ2-3; CDR3 protein: CAMGTSGNTDTQYF; CDR3 DNA: TGTGCCATGGGGACTAGCGGGAACACAGATACGCAGTATTTT
V gene: TRBV4-3; clone size: NA; D gene: NA; J gene: TRBJ1-6; CDR3 protein: CASSQGFAGTANSPLHF; CDR3 DNA: TGCGCCAGCAGCCAAGGATTCGCCGGGACCGCGAATTCACCCCTCCACTTT
V gene: TRBV25-1; clone size: NA; D gene: NA; J gene: TRBJ2-4; CDR3 protein: CASSSGALSNIQYF; CDR3 DNA: TGTGCCAGCAGTTCAGGGGCTTTATCGAACATTCAGTACTTC
V gene: TRBV7-6; clone size: few; D gene: NA; J gene: TRBJ2-7; CDR3 protein: CASSPLIEDEQYF; CDR3 DNA: TGTGCCAGCAGCCCACTTATTGAGGACGAGCAGTACTTC
V gene: TRBV25-1; clone size: few; D gene: NA; J gene: TRBJ1-2; CDR3 protein: CASSEPTRSAYGGYTF; CDR3 DNA: TGTGCCAGCAGTGAGCCTACCCGGTCCGCTTATGGTGGCTACACCTTC
V gene: TRBV14; clone size: NA; D gene: TRBD1; J gene: TRBJ1-5; CDR3 protein: CASSQGQGDLQPQHF; CDR3 DNA: TGTGCCAGCAGCCAAGGGCAGGGGGATCTTCAGCCCCAGCATTTT
V gene: TRBV21-1; clone size: NA; D gene: NA; J gene: TRBJ2-7; CDR3 protein: CASRTASGLDEQYF; CDR3 DNA: TGTGCCAGCAGGACAGCTAGCGGGCTCGACGAGCAGTACTTC
V gene: TRBV7-2; clone size: many; D gene: NA; J gene: TRBJ2-7; CDR3 protein: CASSLGPSHSNYEQYF; CDR3 DNA: TGTGCCAGCAGCTTAGGTCCATCGCACTCAAACTACGAGCAGTACTTC
V gene: TRBV7-6; clone size: NA; D gene: TRBD1; J gene: TRBJ2-2; CDR3 protein: CASSRGTGLLGNTGELFF; CDR3 DNA: TGTGCCAGCAGCCGCGGGACAGGGTTACTGGGGAACACCGGGGAGCTGTTTTTT
V gene: TRBV4-3; clone size: few; D gene: NA; J gene: TRBJ2-5; CDR3 protein: CASSQDSWGETQYF; CDR3 DNA: TGCGCCAGCAGCCAAGATAGTTGGGGAGAGACCCAGTACTTC
V gene: TRBV6-1; clone size: NA; D gene: TRBD1; J gene: TRBJ2-5; CDR3 protein: CASNIRDRERETQYF; CDR3 DNA: TGTGCCAGCAATATCCGGGACAGGGAACGCGAGACCCAGTACTTC
V gene: TRBV5-8; clone size: NA; D gene: NA; J gene: TRBJ2-1; CDR3 protein: CASSGGTRFNEQFF; CDR3 DNA: TGTGCCAGCAGCGGGGGGACCAGATTCAATGAGCAGTTCTTC
V gene: TRBV10-2; clone size: NA; D gene: NA; J gene: TRBJ2-1; CDR3 protein: CASSEPGEVYGEQFF; CDR3 DNA: TGCGCCAGCAGTGAACCGGGAGAAGTCTACGGTGAGCAGTTCTTC
V gene: TRBV14; clone size: NA; D gene: NA; J gene: TRBJ1-1; CDR3 protein: CASSQGGSLNTEAFF; CDR3 DNA: TGTGCCAGCAGCCAAGGGGGCTCCTTAAACACTGAAGCTTTCTTT
V gene: TRBV7-2; clone size: few; D gene: TRBD2; J gene: TRBJ2-1; CDR3 protein: CASSSGLAPSEQFF; CDR3 DNA: TGTGCCAGCAGCTCCGGACTAGCTCCTAGTGAGCAGTTCTTC
V gene: TRBV7-2; clone size: many; D gene: NA; J gene: TRBJ1-2; CDR3 protein: CASSPYKRGLDYGYTF; CDR3 DNA: TGTGCCAGCAGCCCCTACAAGCGGGGTCTGGACTATGGCTACACCTTC
V gene: TRBV10-3; clone size: few; D gene: NA; J gene: TRBJ2-3; CDR3 protein: CAISESVSTDTQYF; CDR3 DNA: TGTGCCATCAGTGAGTCGGTTTCCACAGATACGCAGTATTTT
V gene: TRBV5-1; clone size: NA; D gene: TRBD2; J gene: TRBJ2-2; CDR3 protein: CASSPGGSTGEPFF; CDR3 DNA: TGCGCCAGCAGCCCCGGGGGGAGCACCGGGGAGCCGTTTTTT
V gene: TRBV18; clone size: NA; D gene: NA; J gene: TRBJ2-2; CDR3 protein: CASSPDTSTGELFF; CDR3 DNA: TGTGCCAGCTCTCCTGACACCTCCACCGGGGAGCTGTTTTTT
V gene: TRBV6-5; clone size: few; D gene: TRBD2; J gene: TRBJ2-1; CDR3 protein: CASSYGGGSSNNEQFF; CDR3 DNA: TGTGCCAGCAGTTACGGTGGCGGGAGTAGTAACAATGAGCAGTTCTTC
V gene: TRBV7-2; clone size: few; D gene: NA; J gene: TRBJ1-2; CDR3 protein: CASSFPGRNNYGYTF; CDR3 DNA: TGTGCCAGCAGCTTTCCGGGACGAAATAACTATGGCTACACCTTC
V gene: TRBV7-2; clone size: few; D gene: NA; J gene: TRBJ2-4; CDR3 protein: CASSLRDPKVDIQYF; CDR3 DNA: TGTGCCAGCAGCTTACGTGACCCAAAGGTGGACATTCAGTACTTC
V gene: TRBV11-1; clone size: NA; D gene: NA; J gene: TRBJ2-1; CDR3 protein: CASSLGLWGGRLNEQFF; CDR3 DNA: TGTGCCAGCAGCTTAGGCCTGTGGGGGGGGCGACTCAATGAGCAGTTCTTC
V gene: TRBV7-9; clone size: NA; D gene: NA; J gene: TRBJ2-7; CDR3 protein: CASSLQGGLGEQYF; CDR3 DNA: TGTGCCAGCAGCCTACAGGGAGGGTTGGGCGAGCAGTACTTC
V gene: TRBV4-2; clone size: NA; D gene: NA; J gene: TRBJ1-2; CDR3 protein: CASSQDTGSSAGYTF; CDR3 DNA: TGTGCCAGCAGCCAAGATACAGGGTCTTCTGCTGGCTACACCTTC
V gene: TRBV7-2; clone size: NA; D gene: NA; J gene: TRBJ2-5; CDR3 protein: CTSSLFRDGEQYF; CDR3 DNA: TGTACCAGCAGCTTATTCAGGGATGGTGAGCAGTACTTC
V gene: TRBV6-5; clone size: NA; D gene: NA; J gene: TRBJ1-2; CDR3 protein: CASSPDGRNGYTF; CDR3 DNA: TGTGCCAGCAGCCCTGACGGTAGGAATGGCTACACCTTC
V gene: TRBV20-1; clone size: NA; D gene: NA; J gene: TRBJ2-3; CDR3 protein: CSARALASTDTQYF; CDR3 DNA: TGCAGTGCTAGAGCCCTAGCTAGCACAGATACGCAGTATTTT
V gene: TRBV7-2; clone size: many; D gene: NA; J gene: TRBJ2-3; CDR3 protein: CASSLRPSDTQYF; CDR3 DNA: TGTGCCAGCAGCCTCAGGCCCAGTGATACGCAGTATTTT
V gene: TRBV20-1; clone size: NA; D gene: TRBD2; J gene: TRBJ2-3; CDR3 protein: CSAGGLAGDPRQYF; CDR3 DNA: TGCAGTGCAGGGGGCCTAGCGGGGGATCCTAGGCAGTATTTT
V gene: TRBV4-3; clone size: many; D gene: NA; J gene: TRBJ2-5; CDR3 protein: CASSQDLSGAETQYF; CDR3 DNA: TGCGCCAGCAGCCAAGATTTATCGGGGGCAGAGACCCAGTACTTC
V gene: TRBV9; clone size: many; D gene: NA; J gene: TRBJ2-5; CDR3 protein: CASSSGAQETQYF; CDR3 DNA: TGTGCCAGCAGCTCTGGCGCGCAAGAGACCCAGTACTTC
V gene: TRBV5-5; clone size: few; D gene: TRBD2; J gene: TRBJ2-1; CDR3 protein: CASSGELAARYNEQFF; CDR3 DNA: TGTGCCAGCAGCGGCGAACTAGCGGCTAGATACAATGAGCAGTTCTTC
V gene: TRBV7-2; clone size: NA; D gene: NA; J gene: TRBJ2-2; CDR3 protein: CASSLNPRGRNTGELFF; CDR3 DNA: TGTGCCAGCAGCTTAAATCCCAGGGGTCGGAACACCGGGGAGCTGTTTTTT
V gene: TRBV7-2; clone size: NA; D gene: NA; J gene: TRBJ2-4; CDR3 protein: CASSPRGGPSKNIQYF; CDR3 DNA: TGTGCCAGCAGCCCCCGAGGAGGGCCCAGCAAAAACATTCAGTACTTC
V gene: TRBV7-8; clone size: NA; D gene: NA; J gene: TRBJ2-7; CDR3 protein: CASSSQGYDERYF; CDR3 DNA: TGTGCCAGCAGCTCCCAGGGTTACGACGAGCGGTACTTC
V gene: TRBV20-1; clone size: NA; D gene: NA; J gene: TRBJ2-3; CDR3 protein: CSARDLGDTQYF; CDR3 DNA: TGCAGTGCTAGAGATCTCGGGGATACGCAGTATTTT
V gene: TRBV6-2/TRBV6-3; clone size: few; D gene: NA; J gene: TRBJ2-5; CDR3 protein: CASSSWAGGDQETQYF; CDR3 DNA: TGTGCCAGCAGTTCGTGGGCCGGAGGGGACCAAGAGACCCAGTACTTC
V gene: TRBV20-1; clone size: NA; D gene: TRBD1; J gene: TRBJ2-7; CDR3 protein: CSARGADRANEQYF; CDR3 DNA: TGCAGTGCTAGAGGAGCGGACAGGGCCAACGAGCAGTACTTC